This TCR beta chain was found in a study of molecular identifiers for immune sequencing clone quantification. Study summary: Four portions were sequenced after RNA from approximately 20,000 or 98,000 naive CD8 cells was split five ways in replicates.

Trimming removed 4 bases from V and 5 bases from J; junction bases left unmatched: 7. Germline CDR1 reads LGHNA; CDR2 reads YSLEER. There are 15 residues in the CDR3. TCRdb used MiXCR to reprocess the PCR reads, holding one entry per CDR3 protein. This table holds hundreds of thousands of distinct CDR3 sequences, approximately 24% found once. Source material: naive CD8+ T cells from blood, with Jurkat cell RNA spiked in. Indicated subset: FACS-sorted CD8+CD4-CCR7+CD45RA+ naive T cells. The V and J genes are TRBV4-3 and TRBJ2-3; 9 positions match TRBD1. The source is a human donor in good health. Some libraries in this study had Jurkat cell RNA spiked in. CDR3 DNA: TGCGCCAGCAGCCTGGGGACAGGGCACCGAGATACGCAGTATTTT. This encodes CASSLGTGHRDTQYF.